The 25 T cell receptor beta chains presented below share a single source sample, sequenced in a study of blood T cell repertoires in COVID-19. Only in-frame clones appear in the TCRdb table, and some are missing; sequencing was by immunoSEQ multiplex PCR. This sample has 70,000 or so clones, with 70% to 75% found just once. The sequenced sample consisted of peripheral blood. These receptors came from an older man with acute or convalescent COVID-19.

V usage is TRBV6-5 and J usage is TRBJ2-7; 7 nucleotides line up with TRBD1. The CDR3 has 14 amino acids. The V and J ends lost 0 bases and 4 bases, in that order; junction bases with no gene match: 3. The germline V gene encodes CDR1 MNHEY and CDR2 SVGAGI. The CDR3 is CASSYSGDSYEQYF. The DNA for the CDR3 is TGTGCCAGCAGTTACTCAGGGGACAGTTACGAGCAGTACTTC.

CDR3 DNA sequence: TGCAGCGTTGAATACGACAGGGTTTACGCTGAAGCTTTCTTT. This gives the protein CSVEYDRVYAEAFF. The rearrangement uses TRBV29-1 and TRBJ1-1; 7 positions match TRBD1. The V gene end was trimmed by 2 bases and the J gene end by 6 bases; junction bases not matched to a gene: 9. Germline-derived CDR1 and CDR2 are SQVTM and ANQGSEA. This CDR3 has 14 amino acids. The entire variable domain, with the rest obtained from reference TRBV29-1 and TRBJ1-1, is as follows: SAVISQKPSRDICQRGTSLTIQCQVDSQVTMMFWYRQQPGQSLTLIATANQGSEATYESGFVIDKFPISRPNLTFSTLTVSNMSPEDSSIYLCSVEYDRVYAEAFFGQGTRLTVV.

The chain uses TRBV7-9 and TRBJ1-1, with a possible D match to TRBD1 (5 bases). This CDR3 comprises 14 residues. Deletions cut 0 bases from V and 7 bases from J, with 12 bases between. The germline CDR1 and CDR2 sequences are SEHNR and FQNEAQ (reference sequence). The CDR3 nucleotides read TGTGCCAGCAGCTTAGCAGAGGGGAGGGGTGAAGCTTTCTTT. This encodes CASSLAEGRGEAFF.

The gene calls are TRBV7-3 and TRBJ2-5, with 9 bases fitting TRBD2. Germline assignment: CDR1 SGHTA and CDR2 FQGTGA. With 2 bases clipped from V and 4 bases from J, the junction kept 2 bases outside the gene matches. This CDR3 has 14 amino acids. The chain's CDR3 is CASSLVAGAETQYF. CDR3 coding DNA: TGTGCCAGCAGCTTAGTAGCGGGAGCAGAGACCCAGTACTTC.

V and J are TRBV18 and TRBJ2-5; 9 nucleotides agree with TRBD2. Germline V gene data show CDR1 as KGHSH and CDR2 as LQKENI. J gave up 5 bases and V 1 base, and 11 bases lay outside the gene matches. The CDR3 length is 17 residues. The CDR3 loop is CASSPLLGLAVRETQYF. DNA of the CDR3: TGTGCCAGCTCACCACTGTTGGGACTAGCAGTGCGGGAGACCCAGTACTTC.

This chain joins TRBV18 and TRBJ2-7, with 12 bases matching TRBD1. The CDR3 consists of 14 residues. The germline V gene encodes CDR1 KGHSH and CDR2 LQKENI. The ends lost 6 bases at V and 6 bases at J; junction bases unmatched: 6. CDR3 in amino acids: CASSLRDRGPEQYF. CDR3 in DNA: TGTGCCAGCTCGCTGCGGGACAGGGGGCCCGAGCAGTACTTC.

This chain connects TRBV5-4 to TRBJ2-5; D uncertain. There are 13 residues in the CDR3. Germline V CDR1 and CDR2: SGHNT, YYREEE (reference sequence). V was shortened by 4 bases and J by 4 bases, with 11 bases between the two germline ends. CDR3 in amino acids: CASSPEDGETQYF. The CDR3 DNA reads as TGTGCCAGCAGCCCCGAGGATGGAGAGACCCAGTACTTC.

CDR3 in amino acids: CSVEGPLRKITQSSYNEQFF. CDR3 DNA: TGCAGCGTTGAAGGCCCCCTCAGGAAGATTACTCAGAGCTCCTACAATGAGCAGTTCTTC. The chain uses TRBV29-1 and TRBJ2-1; no clear D gene. CDR3 length: 20 amino acids. The germline gives CDR1 SQVTM, CDR2 ANQGSEA. V lost 1 base to trimming and J lost 0 bases, with 25 bases between them.

This clone was detected only once. V usage is TRBV18 and J usage is TRBJ2-2, with D possibly being TRBD1 (6 bases). The CDR3 sequence is 16 residues long. V lost 5 bases and J lost 0, with 13 bases in between. Germline loops: CDR1 KGHSH, CDR2 LQKENI. CDR3 nucleotides: TGTGCCAGCTCATCCCAACAGGGAGCGAACACCGGGGAGCTGTTTTTT. Translated, it gives CASSSQQGANTGELFF.

V usage is TRBV19 and J usage is TRBJ2-5, with D tentatively TRBD2 (6 bases). Looked up from germline, CDR1 is LNHDA and CDR2 is SQIVND (reference sequence). The CDR3 has 14 amino acids. Trimming shortened V by 3 bases and J by 2 bases, and 10 bases separated the two germline ends. CDR3 DNA sequence: TGTGCCAGTAGTATGGGGGACTTGCAAGAGACCCAGTACTTC. Amino acids: CASSMGDLQETQYF.

The chain has TRBV5-1 and TRBJ1-6, with TRBD1 matching over 7 bases. The CDR3 spans 14 residues. Germline loops: CDR1 SGHRS, CDR2 YFSETQ. V was pared by 1 base and J by 7 bases, with 2 bases of the junction left unmatched. The CDR3 spells CASSLTGENSPLHF. The CDR3, as DNA: TGCGCCAGCAGCTTGACAGGGGAGAATTCACCCCTCCACTTT.

This chain links TRBV7-9 with TRBJ2-1; possible D gene TRBD2, 6 bases. The CDR3 length is 15 residues. Trimming took 6 bases from V and 9 from J, leaving 21 bases between them. CDR1 SEHNR and CDR2 FQNEAQ come from the germline V gene (reference sequence). The CDR3 spells CASRPRTGVGAEQFF. Here the CDR3 DNA reads TGTGCCAGCAGACCCCGGACGGGGGTAGGGGCTGAGCAGTTCTTC.

This chain connects TRBV18 to TRBJ2-7, with 11 bases that match TRBD2. Germline V lookup: CDR1 KGHSH, CDR2 LQKENI. V dropped 1 base and J dropped 6; count of bases not matched to a gene: 8. The CDR3 is made up of 16 amino acids. The chain's CDR3 is CASSPLPASGRSEQYF. The CDR3 DNA reads as TGTGCCAGCTCACCACTACCGGCTAGCGGGAGGTCCGAGCAGTACTTC. Full variable domain (remainder filled in from reference TRBV18 and TRBJ2-7): NAGVMQNPRHLVRRRGQEARLRCSPMKGHSHVYWYRQLPEEGLKFMVYLQKENIIDESGMPKERFSAEFPKEGPSILRIQQVVRGDSAAYFCASSPLPASGRSEQYFGPGTRLTVT.

The J gene is TRBJ2-2, the V gene TRBV5-1, with 8 bases identical to TRBD1. Germline trimming cut 4 bases from V and 2 bases from J; bases unmatched to any gene: 10. The CDR3 is made up of 17 amino acids. Germline V gives CDR1 SGHRS, CDR2 YFSETQ. CDR3 in amino acids: CASSRRAGGINTGELFF. The CDR3 nucleotides read TGCGCCAGCAGCCGACGTGCAGGGGGCATTAACACCGGGGAGCTGTTTTTT.

The table lists this clone with a count of one. The chain combines TRBV9 with TRBJ2-3; D is undetermined. The CDR3 extends over 13 amino acids. Germline V CDR1 and CDR2: SGDLS, YYNGEE. Deletions cut 4 bases from V and 0 bases from J, with 6 bases between. The CDR3 sequence: CASSPLSTDTQYF. CDR3 coding DNA: TGTGCCAGCAGCCCCTTGAGCACAGATACGCAGTATTTT.

The genes are TRBV3-1 (or the pseudogene TRBV3-2) and TRBJ2-7; 7 nucleotides agree with TRBD1. The CDR3 consists of 13 residues. J lost 12 bases, V lost 2 bases, and 10 bases had no gene match. Germline-derived CDR1 and CDR2 are LGHDT and YNNKEL (reference sequence). CDR3: CASSQIDRERLYF. Here the CDR3 DNA reads TGTGCCAGCAGCCAAATAGACAGGGAGCGGCTGTACTTC.

The chain is built from TRBV27 and TRBJ2-7; tentatively, D is TRBD2 (8 bases). CDR3 size: 14 residues. V shed 3 bases and J shed 6 bases, with 15 bases lying between them. Germline V gene data show CDR1 as MNHEY and CDR2 as SMNVEV (reference sequence). DNA of the CDR3: TGTGCCAGCAGTTTCGGGAGGGGGCGCGGCGAGCAGTACTTC. It yields the protein CASSFGRGRGEQYF.

The chain is built from TRBV4-2 and TRBJ2-7; possible D gene TRBD2, 6 bases. The CDR3 has 15 residues. The V and J ends lost 3 bases and 6 bases respectively, with 18 bases between them. Germline assignment: CDR1 LGHNA and CDR2 YNFKEQ. This CDR3 is CASSQPGVASPEQYF. CDR3 bases: TGTGCCAGCAGCCAGCCGGGAGTGGCTAGTCCCGAGCAGTACTTC.

The rearrangement links TRBV4-2 to TRBJ2-1; D might be TRBD1 (5 bases). From germline, CDR1 is LGHNA and CDR2 YNFKEQ. V was clipped by 1 base and J by 0 bases, with 10 bases between them. The CDR3 runs 16 residues. Here the CDR3 DNA reads TGTGCCAGCAGCCAAGTGGGGCAGAGCTCCTACAATGAGCAGTTCTTC. It yields the protein CASSQVGQSSYNEQFF.

The J gene is TRBJ2-1, the V gene TRBV18; D is possibly TRBD2 (5 bases). Between the trimmed V and J ends, which lost 2 bases and 3 bases, there was a span of 17 bases. The CDR3 length is 17 residues. From germline, CDR1 is KGHSH and CDR2 LQKENI. The CDR3, as DNA: TGTGCCAGCTCACCAGAAGTCCTAGCACCCATCTACAATGAGCAGTTCTTC. As protein: CASSPEVLAPIYNEQFF.

J is TRBJ1-2 and V is TRBV7-8; D may be TRBD1 (6 bases). The length of the CDR3 is 16 residues. V lost 4 bases, J lost 7 bases, and 22 bases lay in between. Looked up from germline, CDR1 is SGHVS and CDR2 is FQNEAQ. CDR3 residues: CASSSSGTGGGRGYTF. CDR3 sequence (DNA): TGTGCCAGCAGCTCTAGCGGCACGGGGGGCGGACGTGGCTACACCTTC.

The chain recombines TRBV28 with TRBJ1-2; D gene unclear. Germline CDR1 reads MDHEN; CDR2 reads SYDVKM. V lost 2 bases, J lost 0 bases, and 4 bases lay in between. The CDR3 has 13 residues. CDR3 nucleotides: TGTGCCAGCAGTTTAAGCCCTAACTATGGCTACACCTTC. Translating gives CASSLSPNYGYTF.

As to this clone: Because the CDR3's place on the DNA is in doubt, the DNA is left out and the CDR3 is given as listed by TCRdb. The CDR3 sequence: CSVEDWGQGTVTF. V usage is TRBV29-1 and J usage is TRBJ1-2; the table's D gene call, TRBD1, was not cross checked with the DNA. The CDR3 totals 13 residues, both ends included. CDR1 is SQVTM and CDR2 is ANQGSEA in the germline V gene.

This chain joins TRBV11-2 and TRBJ2-3; D gene unclear. V lost 1 base and J 5 bases, leaving 7 bases between the germline ends. Germline loops: CDR1 SGHAT, CDR2 FQNNGV. This CDR3 comprises 13 residues. The CDR3 DNA reads as TGTGCCAGCAGCTTAGTGCGGTTAGATACGCAGTATTTT. As protein: CASSLVRLDTQYF.

This clone turned up a few times. V gene TRBV27 combines with J gene TRBJ2-1; the match to TRBD2 covers 9 bases. The CDR3 runs 15 residues. The V gene end was trimmed by 6 bases and the J gene end by 6 bases; junction bases not matched to a gene: 9. Looked up from germline, CDR1 is MNHEY and CDR2 is SMNVEV (reference sequence). This CDR3 is CASRPLAGGPNEQFF. CDR3 sequence (DNA): TGTGCCAGCAGACCCTTGGCGGGAGGGCCCAATGAGCAGTTCTTC.